This T cell receptor (beta chain) was sequenced during a study of T cell changes during pregnancy in multiple sclerosis. This CDR3 is 12 amino acids long. Method: immunoSEQ multiplex PCR; TCRdb's copy keeps in-frame clones and lacks some. Counted here are approximately 46,000 clones, about 91% occurring once; the ten biggest clones make up roughly 9.1%. The chain uses TRBV21-1 and TRBJ2-3; the table gives TRBD2 as D, unverified against the DNA. TRBV21-1 represents a pseudogene. The clonotype comes from a female donor with multiple sclerosis, enrolled in a pregnancy study. Sequenced here: CD8+ T cells from peripheral blood mononuclear cells, sampled after pregnancy. The CDR3 protein is CASTRPSGTQYF. The CDR3 DNA is TGTGCCAGCACCCGACCCTCGGGTACGCAGTATTTT.